Here is one T cell receptor beta chain with its context. Its antigen specificity is not known. Base qualities are not provided; no much larger clone lies one nucleotide away. This record belongs to a study of cytomegalovirus exposure and HLA in healthy donors (dated by TCRdb to 2016 to 2017). For context, the study as a whole: In an earlier analysis of roughly 500 of the donors, approximately 260 Gb of sequence data and 90 million to 120 million unique TCR beta sequences from roughly 200 million T cells were reported. The study aimed to test whether cataloging public T cell receptors could reveal signatures of past pathogen exposure. In an earlier analysis of 587 of the donors, high-throughput TCR beta sequencing was used to judge whether each TCR beta V gene segment behaved as functional or pseudogenic. Because of strong linkage in the cohort, roughly five DR-DQ haplotypes were treated as single units for association and clustering. The T cell repertoires of 550 to 850 subjects were profiled by immunosequencing and related to cytomegalovirus serostatus. Donor age, sex, ethnicity and CMV serostatus were collected together with the repertoire data. Along with the approximately 650-subject first cohort, a separate validation cohort of approximately 110 different subjects was used. Rather than using new phenotypic data, the later analysis identified candidate immune exposures from TCR beta sequences and from how often those sequences occurred across donors. Class I and class II HLA loci were covered by the typing at four-digit resolution. An early release that covered approximately 600 HLA-typed donors contained approximately 300 gigabases of sequencing data and some 87 million unique TCR sequences. Among the roughly 400 genotyped donors, around 81% belonged to the genetic ancestry cluster associated with self-reported Caucasian donors. A later analysis re-analyzed previously published TCR beta repertoires from 550 to 700 donors and added high-resolution HLA genotyping to study TCR occurrence patterns. All discovery cohort repertoires had been generated using a single sequencing platform. The study combined high-throughput TCR immunosequencing, statistical association of individual TCRs with disease status, and machine learning to predict cytomegalovirus infection status. Across 398 genotyped donors of the cohort, an average of roughly 250,000 unique TCR beta nucleotide sequences per donor were sequenced, and around 19% of those sequences were non-productive. Typing coverage differed by locus: A, B, C, DRB1 and DQB1 were typed in about 620-630 donors, DQA1 in 500 to 550, DPA1 in 600 to 610, and DPB1 in about 450. A later genetic analysis took genome-wide SNP genotypes for about 65% of the 666 donors and used that subset as a discovery cohort.

Findings and caveats that apply to the study as a whole: At a false discovery rate of 0.05, a later analysis linked some 17,000 TCR beta sequences to specific HLA alleles. A further reported finding was that TCR beta sequences accurately predicted the HLA-A and HLA-B alleles for most subjects in the first cohort. In a later genetic analysis, a missense DCLRE1C variant was associated with V-gene and J-gene trimming of TCR beta chains, and the association was replicated in an independent cohort. An earlier analysis of approximately 570 of the donors showed that most TCR beta V segments appeared in productive rearrangements either about 90% or about 30% of the time, which broadly matched IMGT annotations. Assigning TCR associations to individual alleles was difficult when HLA alleles, especially DR and DQ, strongly co-occurred. The classifier was reported to diagnose cytomegalovirus status with high specificity and sensitivity in both the original and validation cohorts. In vitro tests confirmed that a few of the cytomegalovirus-associated TCR beta chains recognize cytomegalovirus antigens. CMV serostatus was the only immune exposure information available for the cohort. The 87-base-pair reads could not distinguish some IMGT-functional V segments, including TRBV6-2 and TRBV6-3, so those segments were excluded. Across donors, most TCR sequences were observed very rarely, whereas some public TCRs were present in many individuals. Because some donors lacked HLA typing at each locus, the association tests relied only on the typed subset. A later analysis found that most CMV-associated TCR beta chains appeared HLA-restricted, with HLA associations seemingly driven largely by CMV exposure. The cohort was sequenced for TCR beta chains only, and without alpha or paired-chain data the features that could be detected were limited. According to the authors, the approach could potentially be generalized to other disease states and immunological phenotypes. In a later genetic analysis, fewer N-insertions in productive TCRs were reported among donors in an Asian-associated ancestry cluster than the approximately 670-donor mean. A group of highly shared sequence variants was considered likely to be a technical artifact of the sequencing pipeline. A later analysis found that TCR association rates varied across HLA loci, with DRB1 alleles showing the most associated TCRs and HLA-C alleles the fewest. In a later analysis, HLA-associated TCR beta chains were found to be more clonally expanded and to have lower generation probabilities than equally common non-associated chains. Sequencing depth was assumed to be roughly uniform across donors in the presence/absence analyses, though that assumption may not hold. A total of fewer than 200 TCR beta chains were listed by the study as associated with cytomegalovirus. Several of the top co-occurrence clusters appeared to be linked to parvovirus B19, influenza, CMV and Epstein-Barr virus, according to a later analysis. Correlated functional status among segregating V segments might reflect linkage disequilibrium, but an unknown experimental factor could not be ruled out. Because counts were too low, roughly 17 rarely observed V segments, including chromosome 9 orphons, were left out of the earlier analysis of over 550 of the donors.

Receptor amplification or capture employed the immunoSEQ multiplex PCR assay. For the multiplex PCR, a mixture combining 60 forward primers for TCR Vbeta segments and 13 reverse primers for TCR Jbeta segments was used. The CDR3 region of rearranged TCR beta genes was amplified from genomic DNA with a multiplex PCR assay. The amplified TCR beta libraries were sequenced on the Illumina HiSeq System as 87-base-pair reads. Turning to the authors' computational methods: A later analysis tallied 80 million to 95 million unique TCR beta chains across the 700 or so repertoires, and about 12 million of those chains were shared by two or more donors. To remove PCR and sequencing errors, raw reads were error-corrected and collapsed into unique sequences using a nearest-neighbor algorithm that merged closely related sequences. To assign V, D and J gene segments, CDR3 sequences were aligned to IMGT reference sequences. For a sequence to be retained, a match of at least six nucleotides to both a V gene segment and a J gene segment was required. A rearrangement was called productive if the CDR3 had no stop codons and remained in frame with V and J, and every other rearrangement was called non-productive. Following IMGT convention, CDR3 was defined as the stretch from the second conserved V-encoded cysteine to the conserved J-encoded phenylalanine. The earlier analysis of about 590 of the donors excluded sequences that lacked an unambiguous match to a single V gene segment. An earlier analysis of a few hundred of the donors called V segments functional above 56.7% productive rearrangements and segregating when the between-donor standard deviation exceeded 5%. A statistical classification framework was built for diagnosing cytomegalovirus status from the catalog of TCR beta chain sequences. A later analysis assigned V and J genes by comparing TCR nucleotide sequences with IMGT/GENE-DB human TR gene sequences. Using the TCRdist pipeline, a later analysis assigned CDR3 sequences along with most-parsimonious VDJ recombination scenarios. In a later analysis, each TCR beta chain was defined by its CDR3 amino acid sequence together with its V-gene family, and reads without a unique V-gene family were excluded. To address suspected cross-contamination and a sequencing artifact, a later analysis removed a few hundred highly shared, low-generation-probability nucleotide sequences. For each public chain, a later analysis derived a clonal expansion index from normalized ranks of inferred template counts within each repertoire. A later analysis computed generation probabilities with a VDJ recombination model fitted to out-of-frame rearrangements, and checked the results against IGoR. In a later analysis, hypergeometric tests were used to score TCR-TCR, TCR-HLA and TCR-CMV co-occurrence, with a repertoire-size bias correction applied to TCR pairs. False discovery rates were estimated in a later analysis by permuting HLA or CMV assignments 20 times. In a later analysis, co-occurring TCRs were grouped using DBSCAN, with TCRdist sequence similarity added in when clustering inside HLA-allele-positive subsets. Co-occurrence clustering excluded repertoires with fewer than 30,000 or more than 120,000 public chains, plus five with anomalous nucleotide sharing. TCRdb's version of the immuneACCESS table is confined to in-frame rearrangements and falls short of the full clone set. An unresolved V gene accounts for under half of the shortfall where checked; the remainder is of unknown origin. That table is the source of V, J and clone size, and D and trimming were worked out from the DNA. In this sample the table shows almost 95,000 clones, nearly 70% of which occur a single time. More than 2.5% of the sample is in the top ten clones.

CDR1 ENHRY and CDR2 SYGVKD are derived from the germline V gene. V drops 4 bases and J drops 1 base, leaving 13 bases in between. Measured from the cysteine to the phenylalanine, the CDR3 is 15 residues long. The kept DNA is CDR3 alone, 45 bases in frame from the first base. In total, roughly 710 healthy bone marrow donors made up the cohort. At the time of sampling, every cohort member was nominally healthy, though immune exposures that went unrecorded were likely present. The donor was CMV seronegative and was included in the group of hundreds of seronegative cohort members. Each donor provided a peripheral blood sample, and peripheral blood mononuclear cells were used for TCR beta sequencing. Genomic DNA extraction from the blood cell samples was performed with the Qiagen DNeasy Blood Extraction Kit.

The rearrangement combines TRBV10-3 with TRBJ1-1; the D gene lacks a confident call. The sequence came from a man aged 50 or older in good health and CMV-seronegative. The sample taken for sequencing was PBMCs. The nucleotide sequence reads TGTGCCATCAGTGCTGGGAGAGGGAAGAACACTGAAGCTTTCTTT. Translated, it gives CAISAGRGKNTEAFF.